This TCR beta chain was identified in a study of shared clonotypes between healthy human individuals. In regard to this clone: What it recognizes is unknown.

Germline assignment: CDR1 SGHRS and CDR2 YFSETQ. CDR3 length equals 15 residues. V was cut by 3 bases and J by 1 base, with 13 bases left in between. Repertoires were generated with immunoSEQ multiplex PCR, while TCRdb's copy carries only in-frame clones and drops some. The data show around 1.1 million clones, 77% seen once. Study outcomes and limitations: A handful of donors held around 5% of naive CD4 clonotypes in common. A small donor pool kept down the genetic and exposure-history diversity that was represented. Clonotypes not shared had lower generation probabilities than those common to all four donors. Clonotype sharing among the donors was expected to vary with sequencing depth.

The V call is TRBV5-1, the J call TRBJ1-1, with D possibly being TRBD1 (5 bases). This sequence was found in a man aged 18 to 29 in good health. Some clones in this sample may be carry-over from other donors' samples. Sequencing used memory CD4+ T cells from PBMCs. The subset was: CD45RA-negative fraction. CDR3 in amino acids: CASSSAGDPNTEAFF. CDR3 nucleotides: TGCGCCAGCAGCTCGGCGGGGGACCCGAACACTGAAGCTTTCTTT.